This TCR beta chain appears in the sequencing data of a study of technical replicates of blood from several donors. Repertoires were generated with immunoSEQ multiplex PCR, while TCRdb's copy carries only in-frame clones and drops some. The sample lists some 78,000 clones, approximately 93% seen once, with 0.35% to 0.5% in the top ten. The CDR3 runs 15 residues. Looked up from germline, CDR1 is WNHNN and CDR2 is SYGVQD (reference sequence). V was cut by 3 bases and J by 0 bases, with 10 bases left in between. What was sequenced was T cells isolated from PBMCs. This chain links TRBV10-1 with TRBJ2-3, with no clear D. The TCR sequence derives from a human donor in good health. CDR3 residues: CASSDGTSSTDTQYF. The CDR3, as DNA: TGCGCCAGCAGTGATGGTACTTCTAGCACAGATACGCAGTATTTT.